This TCR beta chain stems from a study of blood T cell repertoires in COVID-19. Looking at the study overall: PBMCs, B-cell-depleted T cells, or T cells were the source of the cDNA or gDNA that made up the material.

TCRdb's table, derived via immunoSEQ multiplex PCR, lists solely in-frame clones and lacks some. This sample has hundreds of thousands of clones, with roughly nine tenths found just once. V lost 2 bases, J lost 9 bases, and 6 bases stayed unmatched. CDR3 length equals 16 residues. Germline-derived CDR1 and CDR2 are SNHLY and FYNNEI. Material: peripheral blood. The sequence derives from a woman aged 30 to 39 with COVID-19, enrolled during active disease. The chain has TRBV2 and TRBJ2-1; the match to TRBD2 covers 14 bases. CDR3 region: CASSETGLAGGIEQFF. For the CDR3, the DNA is TGTGCCAGCAGTGAAACTGGACTAGCGGGAGGTATTGAGCAGTTCTTC. The variable domain in full, completed from reference TRBV2 and TRBJ2-1, reads EPEVTQTPSHQVTQMGQEVILRCVPISNHLYFYWYRQILGQKVEFLVSFYNNEISEKSEIFDDQFSVERPDGSNFTLKIRSTKLEDSAMYFCASSETGLAGGIEQFFGPGTRLTVL.